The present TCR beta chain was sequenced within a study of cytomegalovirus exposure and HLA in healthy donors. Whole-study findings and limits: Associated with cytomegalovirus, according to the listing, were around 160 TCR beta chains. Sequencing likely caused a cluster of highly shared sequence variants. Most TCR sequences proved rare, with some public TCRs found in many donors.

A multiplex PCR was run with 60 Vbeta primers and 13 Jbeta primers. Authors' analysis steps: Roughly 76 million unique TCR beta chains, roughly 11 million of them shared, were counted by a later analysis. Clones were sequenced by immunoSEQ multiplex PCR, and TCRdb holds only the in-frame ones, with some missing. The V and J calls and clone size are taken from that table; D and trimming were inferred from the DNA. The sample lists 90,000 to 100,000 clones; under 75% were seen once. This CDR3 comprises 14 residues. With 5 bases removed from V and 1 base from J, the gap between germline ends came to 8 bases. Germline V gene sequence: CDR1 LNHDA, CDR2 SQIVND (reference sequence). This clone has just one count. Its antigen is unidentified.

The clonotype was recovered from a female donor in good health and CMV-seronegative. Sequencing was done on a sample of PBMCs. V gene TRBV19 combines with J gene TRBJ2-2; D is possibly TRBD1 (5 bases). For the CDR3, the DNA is TGTGCCAGTAGTCAACAGGTGAACACCGGGGAGCTGTTTTTT. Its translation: CASSQQVNTGELFF.